The 21 T cell receptor beta chains in this list originate from one sample, sequenced in a study of T cell responses to AZD1222 COVID-19 vaccine. The data were produced by immunoSEQ multiplex PCR, yet TCRdb's version contains in-frame clones alone and is incomplete. Among some 110,000 clones listed, just under 95% were seen once. This sample comprised peripheral blood, obtained on day 0 of AZD1222 vaccination. These receptors came from an adult in good health.

The chain links TRBV7-3 to TRBJ2-4; tentative D call: TRBD2 (6 bases). CDR1 is SGHTA, CDR2 FQGTGA, per germline. Trimming removed 3 bases from V and 6 bases from J, with 12 bases in between. The CDR3 length is 14 residues. CDR3 DNA sequence: TGTGCCAGCAGCTTCGGAGGGCCCGGAAACATTCAGTACTTC. It specifies CASSFGGPGNIQYF.

J is TRBJ2-2 and V is TRBV13, with 7 positions matching TRBD2. Germline V CDR1 and CDR2: PRHDT, FYEKMQ (reference sequence). The V and J ends lost 6 bases and 5 bases, in that order; junction bases with no gene match: 9. The CDR3 totals 15 residues. CDR3 in amino acids: CASRVGLTKTGELFF. The CDR3 region has the DNA TGTGCCAGCAGGGTGGGACTAACCAAAACCGGGGAGCTGTTTTTT.

The chain combines TRBV18 with TRBJ1-5, with 7 bases identical to TRBD1. Germline V gives CDR1 KGHSH, CDR2 LQKENI. V lost 1 base to trimming and J lost 3 bases; unmatched junction nucleotides: 6. The CDR3 totals 16 residues. The CDR3 region is CASSPQATGSNQPQHF. The CDR3 DNA follows: TGTGCCAGCTCACCACAAGCGACAGGGTCCAATCAGCCCCAGCATTTT.

The chain couples TRBV5-4 to TRBJ1-1; possible D gene TRBD1, 6 bases. Between the trimmed V and J ends, which lost 3 bases and 5 bases, there was a span of 23 bases. This CDR3 has 17 amino acids. In germline, CDR1 is SGHNT, CDR2 YYREEE (reference sequence). The chain's CDR3 is CASSSREGGRIRTEAFF. For the CDR3, the DNA is TGTGCCAGCAGCTCACGGGAGGGGGGGCGGATACGTACTGAAGCTTTCTTT.

The chain couples TRBV27 to TRBJ2-7; 7 bases agree with TRBD2. Per the germline V gene, CDR1 is MNHEY and CDR2 is SMNVEV (reference sequence). Trimming at V came to 3 bases and at J to 3 bases, leaving 2 bases not matched to a gene. This CDR3 spans 13 amino acids. The CDR3 nucleotides are TGTGCCAGCAGTTTGGGGGGGGGCTACGAGCAGTACTTC. Translating gives CASSLGGGYEQYF.

The gene calls are TRBV28 and TRBJ2-3, with D perhaps TRBD1 or TRBD2 (6 bases each). The CDR3 covers 15 residues. V lost 7 bases to trimming and J lost 3 bases, with 17 bases between them. Germline V gene lookup returns CDR1 MDHEN and CDR2 SYDVKM. The CDR3 loop is CASNPGQGRTDTQYF. The CDR3 DNA reads TGTGCCAGCAACCCTGGGCAGGGGAGGACAGATACGCAGTATTTT.

The rearrangement uses TRBV28 and TRBJ1-1; TRBD1 aligns across 7 bases. The V gene's germline CDR1 is MDHEN and CDR2 SYDVKM. CDR3 size: 14 residues. With 6 bases clipped from V and 1 base from J, the junction kept 5 bases outside the gene matches. The CDR3 loop is CASRRTGRNTEAFF. CDR3 DNA: TGTGCCAGCAGAAGGACAGGAAGGAACACTGAAGCTTTCTTT.

The V and J genes are TRBV2 and TRBJ2-5, with 9 bases identical to TRBD2. The CDR3 is 14 amino acids. V shed 3 bases and J 5 bases; nucleotides not matched to a gene: 4. Germline V gives CDR1 SNHLY, CDR2 FYNNEI. CDR3 coding DNA: TGTGCCAGCAGTGAGTTAGCGGGAGCGGAGACCCAGTACTTC. It is translated as CASSELAGAETQYF.

The CDR3 nucleotides are TGTGCCAGCATAGGCTCTGGGGCCAACGTCCTGACTTTC. Protein: CASIGSGANVLTF. The rearrangement uses TRBV6-6 and TRBJ2-6; D uncertain. This CDR3 has 13 residues. Germline values: CDR1 MNHNY, CDR2 SVGAGI (reference sequence). Between the trimmed V and J ends, which lost 7 bases and 0 bases, there was a span of 4 bases.

The rearrangement links TRBV27 to TRBJ2-2; D ambiguous. The CDR3 extends over 13 amino acids. Germline assignment: CDR1 MNHEY and CDR2 SMNVEV (reference sequence). The V end was cut by 5 bases, the J end by 5 bases, with 9 bases between. CDR3 region: CASSAVGTGELFF. The CDR3 DNA sequence: TGTGCCAGCAGTGCAGTGGGTACCGGGGAGCTGTTTTTT.

The V call is TRBV11-3, the J call TRBJ2-1; the D gene is possibly TRBD1 (6 bases). This CDR3 has 15 residues. CDR1 is SGHNT and CDR2 is YENEEA in the germline V gene. Trimming took off 3 bases at V and 0 bases at J, with 9 bases between the two ends. The CDR3, as DNA: TGTGCCAGCAGCTTTAGAGGGGGCTCCTACAATGAGCAGTTCTTC. Translating it yields CASSFRGGSYNEQFF.

V and J are TRBV19 and TRBJ1-2; D is unresolved. In germline, CDR1 is LNHDA, CDR2 SQIVND (reference sequence). CDR3 length equals 16 residues. V was trimmed by 5 bases and J by 3 bases, leaving 19 bases between them. The CDR3 protein is CASSPSDPMGHYGYTF. CDR3 in DNA: TGTGCCAGTAGTCCCTCCGATCCAATGGGCCACTATGGCTACACCTTC.

The V and J genes are TRBV7-2 and TRBJ1-4, with D hard to call. The CDR3 runs to 16 residues. The V end was cut by 5 bases, the J end by 0 bases, with 13 bases between. Germline V gives CDR1 SGHTA, CDR2 FQGNSA. Here the CDR3 DNA reads TGTGCCAGCAGCACCCGATCGCTTGCAACTAATGAAAAACTGTTTTTT. This translates into CASSTRSLATNEKLFF.

The chain recombines TRBV2 with TRBJ2-6, with D perhaps TRBD1 (6 bases). Trimming stripped 6 bases from V and 0 bases from J, with 15 bases between. CDR1 and CDR2 from the germline V gene are SNHLY and FYNNEI. CDR3 length equals 17 residues. The DNA of the CDR3 is TGTGCCAGCAGGACCAGGGGCGGGTCCTCTGGGGCCAACGTCCTGACTTTC. Amino acids: CASRTRGGSSGANVLTF.

This rearrangement joins TRBV5-6 to TRBJ1-1, with TRBD1 matching 8 bases. The trim removed 3 bases at V and 1 base at J, leaving 2 bases unmatched. CDR3 length: 14 amino acids. Germline assignment: CDR1 SGHDT and CDR2 YYEEEE. The CDR3 sequence is CASSYRGSNTEAFF. As DNA, the CDR3 is TGTGCCAGCAGCTACAGGGGGTCGAACACTGAAGCTTTCTTT. The full variable domain, its missing parts supplied by reference TRBV5-6 and TRBJ1-1, is DAGVTQSPTHLIKTRGQQVTLRCSPKSGHDTVSWYQQALGQGPQFIFQYYEEEERQRGNFPDRFSGHQFPNYSSELNVNALLLGDSALYLCASSYRGSNTEAFFGQGTRLTVV.

The chain carries TRBV14 and TRBJ1-4; D unclear. Trimming left V 0 bases short and J 10 bases short, with 9 bases between. This CDR3 comprises 13 residues. The germline gives CDR1 SGHDN, CDR2 FVKESK. The CDR3 DNA reads TGTGCCAGCAGCCAAGATCGGGTAGGAAAACTGTTTTTT. Translated, it gives CASSQDRVGKLFF.

The chain combines TRBV12-3 or TRBV12-4 with TRBJ2-7; D may be TRBD1 (5 bases). This CDR3 is built from 13 residues. V was trimmed by 3 bases and J by 4 bases, leaving 10 bases between them. The CDR3 sequence is CASSLGLIYEQYF. The CDR3 bases are TGTGCCAGCAGTTTGGGGCTGATATACGAGCAGTACTTC.

The chain combines TRBV11-2 with TRBJ1-2; D ambiguous. V was trimmed by 0 bases and J by 1 base, leaving 9 bases between them. Germline CDR1 and CDR2: SGHAT and FQNNGV. The CDR3 sequence is 15 residues long. CDR3 nucleotide sequence: TGTGCCAGCAGCTTAGACGGGGTACTTAACTATGGCTACACCTTC. It yields the protein CASSLDGVLNYGYTF.

This chain uses TRBV5-5 with TRBJ2-2, with 7 bases that match TRBD1. This CDR3 has 17 residues. Germline V gene lookup returns CDR1 SGHKS and CDR2 YYEKEE (reference sequence). V gave up 4 bases and J gave up 4 bases; unmatched junction bases: 13. The CDR3 loop is CASSTASRQGSTGELFF. The DNA of the CDR3 is TGTGCCAGCAGCACCGCCTCTAGACAGGGAAGCACCGGGGAGCTGTTTTTT.

The genes are TRBV12-5 and TRBJ2-7, with D tentatively TRBD1 (6 bases). The CDR3 runs 16 residues. The ends were cut back, 4 bases at V and 5 bases at J, with 21 bases in the middle. Germline V gives CDR1 LGHNT, CDR2 FRNRAP. The CDR3 here is CASGSQQGWLAHEQYF. DNA of the CDR3: TGTGCTAGTGGTTCCCAACAGGGCTGGCTAGCCCACGAGCAGTACTTC. Based on the CDR3 plus reference TRBV12-5 and TRBJ2-7, the full variable domain is DARVTQTPRHKVTEMGQEVTMRCQPILGHNTVFWYRQTMMQGLELLAYFRNRAPLDDSGMPKDRFSAEMPDATLATLKIQPSEPRDSAVYFCASGSQQGWLAHEQYFGPGTRLTVT.

V gene TRBV9 combines with J gene TRBJ2-1; 11 bases agree with TRBD2. Germline V CDR1 and CDR2: SGDLS, YYNGEE. The junction had 8 bases not matched to a gene; V was cut back by 0 bases and J by 9 bases. There are 16 residues in the CDR3. CDR3 nucleotide sequence: TGTGCCAGCAGCGTAGCCACTAGCGGGAGAGGATTTGAGCAGTTCTTC. This gives the protein CASSVATSGRGFEQFF.